Presented here are 7 T cell receptor beta chains from one specimen sequenced in a study of vaccination and CD4 T cells after COVID-19. No antigens are known for them. With the Oncomine TCR Beta short-read assay, DNA from cultured CD4+ T cells was sequenced. Each CDR3 protein gets one entry after TCRdb re-called the PCR reads with MiXCR. The table has about 14,000 distinct CDR3 sequences, 43% seen once; the top ten hold roughly 18%. Treatment described: approximately nine-day PBMC culture with coronavirus spike peptide pools or control peptides (ViraFEST assay). The sample comprised cultured CD4+ T cells from blood. Receptors originate from a human donor with COVID-19.

This chain joins TRBV6-1 and TRBJ2-2; TRBD1 or TRBD2 may be the D gene (6 bases each). The CDR3 is 15 amino acids. The V and J ends lost 5 bases and 5 bases respectively, with 15 bases between them. CDR1 MNHNS and CDR2 SASEGT come from the germline V gene. The CDR3 loop reads CASSPRRGRTGELFF. CDR3 in DNA: TGTGCCAGCAGTCCCCGTAGGGGGAGGACCGGGGAGCTGTTTTTT.

This clonotype is categorized as medium-sized. The genes are TRBV2 and TRBJ1-5, with 7 bases aligning to TRBD1. The CDR3 totals 15 residues. In germline, CDR1 is SNHLY, CDR2 FYNNEI. With V trimmed by 4 bases and J by 1 base, 4 bases remained unmatched. The CDR3 here is CASSVGTASNQPQHF. CDR3 nucleotides: TGTGCCAGCAGTGTAGGGACAGCAAGCAATCAGCCCCAGCATTTT.

The rearrangement links TRBV5-4 to TRBJ2-7; D gene unclear. V lost 5 bases and J 0 bases, leaving 12 bases between the germline ends. The length of the CDR3 is 14 residues. The V gene's germline CDR1 is SGHNT and CDR2 YYREEE (reference sequence). The DNA for the CDR3 is TGTGCCAGCAGGCAAGAAACTGCCTCCTACGAGCAGTACTTC. This sequence encodes CASRQETASYEQYF. The full variable domain, with the rest looked up from reference TRBV5-4 and TRBJ2-7, is ETGVTQSPTHLIKTRGQQVTLRCSSQSGHNTVSWYQQALGQGPQFIFQYYREEENGRGNFPPRFSGLQFPNYSSELNVNALELDDSALYLCASRQETASYEQYFGPGTRLTVT.

The gene calls are TRBV30 and TRBJ1-2; tentatively, D is TRBD1 (6 bases). From germline, CDR1 is GTSNPN and CDR2 SVGIG (reference sequence). Trimming left V 8 bases short and J 7 bases short, with 14 bases between. The CDR3 is made up of 11 amino acids. The CDR3 region is CAEQGPPGYTF. CDR3 sequence (DNA): TGTGCCGAACAGGGTCCCCCTGGCTACACCTTC.

V gene TRBV20-1 combines with J gene TRBJ2-5, with TRBD2 matching 10 bases. The CDR3 loop spans 15 amino acids. The germline CDR1 and CDR2 sequences are DFQATT and SNEGSKA (reference sequence). With V trimmed by 6 bases and J by 1 base, 8 bases remained unmatched. The CDR3 DNA reads as TGCAGTGCCACGGGGGCTAGCGGGAGCCAAGAGACCCAGTACTTC. It codes for CSATGASGSQETQYF.

V gene TRBV5-1 combines with J gene TRBJ1-2, with a weak D call TRBD1 (5 bases). Germline V gene data show CDR1 as SGHRS and CDR2 as YFSETQ. V lost 3 bases and J lost 4, with 13 bases in between. The CDR3 is 14 amino acids. As DNA, the CDR3 is TGCGCCAGCAGCTACCAAGGGGATGCCTATGGCTACACCTTC. Residues: CASSYQGDAYGYTF. Based on the CDR3 plus reference TRBV5-1 and TRBJ1-2, the full variable domain is KAGVTQTPRYLIKTRGQQVTLSCSPISGHRSVSWYQQTPGQGLQFLFEYFSETQRNKGNFPGRFSGRQFSNSRSEMNVSTLELGDSALYLCASSYQGDAYGYTFGSGTRLTVV.

This clonotype is large by share. The V call is TRBV12-3 or TRBV12-4, the J call TRBJ2-5, with D possibly being TRBD1 or TRBD2 (5 bases each). The CDR3 is 16 residues long. Trimming pared 6 bases from V and 4 bases from J, leaving 21 bases between. CDR3 residues: CASSLRGGLRAETQYF. CDR3 bases: TGTGCCAGCAGCCTAAGAGGTGGACTCAGGGCAGAGACCCAGTACTTC.